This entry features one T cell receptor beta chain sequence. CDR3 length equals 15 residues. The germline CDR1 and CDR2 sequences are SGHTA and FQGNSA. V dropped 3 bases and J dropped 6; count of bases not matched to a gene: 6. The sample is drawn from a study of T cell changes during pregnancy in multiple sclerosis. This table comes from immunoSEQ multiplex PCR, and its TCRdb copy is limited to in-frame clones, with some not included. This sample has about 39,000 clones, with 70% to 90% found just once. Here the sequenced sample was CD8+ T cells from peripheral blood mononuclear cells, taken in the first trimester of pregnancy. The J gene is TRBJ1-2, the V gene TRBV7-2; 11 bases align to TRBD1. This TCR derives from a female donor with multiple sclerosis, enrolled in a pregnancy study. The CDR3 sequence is CASSFPGQGDNGYTF. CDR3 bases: TGTGCCAGCAGCTTCCCGGGACAGGGGGATAATGGCTACACCTTC.